This T cell receptor beta chain was captured in a study of blood T cell repertoires in COVID-19 (TCRdb year 2020). Study-level background: ImmuneRACE Cohort 3 recovered participants were defined by two consecutive negative NP/OP PCR tests, healthcare professional clearance, or symptom resolution. Where available, HLA class I and class II types were obtained from metadata supplied by the sample provider rather than from assay-based typing. Deeply sampled blood TCRbeta repertoires from subjects exposed to, actively infected with, or recovered from COVID-19 were included in the dataset. Samples were obtained from the ongoing ImmuneRACE study (first 160 participants) and from 1,254 subjects provided by 6 global collaborators. Nearly every sample came with metadata listing a de-identified subject ID, COVID-19 status, age in years and sex. Samples covering the acute and convalescent phases of COVID-19 were provided by collaborators in the United States, Italy and Spain. The material from the prospective study consisted of cDNA or gDNA derived from T cells, B-cell-depleted T cells, or PBMCs. A freely available public database, intended as a resource for researchers studying the immune response to SARS-CoV-2, is where the repertoires were released. What the authors observed across the whole study: Clinical and demographic metadata were provided uncurated, with the amount varying by source and participant.

This clone has a handful of counts. There is no known antigen for this receptor. No base quality values were provided; no much bigger clone lies one nucleotide off. TCRbeta CDR3 regions were amplified from genomic DNA using the immunoSEQ Assay, a bias-controlled multiplex PCR. In the source study's methods: Nucleated cell counts per sample were estimated from amplification of reference gene primers within the assay. To quantify the absolute abundance of each unique TCRbeta CDR3 rearrangement, sequence reads were collapsed and filtered. For each sample, productive Simpson clonality was calculated by taking the square root of Simpson's diversity index across productive rearrangements. The table was pulled from immuneACCESS by TCRdb, which kept in-frame rearrangements only. Such tables lose some clones; where checked, under half of the loss comes from unresolved V genes, and the rest has no known cause. The DNA gave D and trimming, while V, J and clone size come from that table. This sample comprises 150,000 to 200,000 clones, roughly 78% of them detected only once. Together, the top ten hold roughly 19% of the sample.

The CDR3 measures 14 amino acids from cysteine to phenylalanine. Only CDR3 DNA is held: 42 bases, read in frame from base 1. Trimming takes 6 bases off V and 5 bases off J; junction bases not matched to a gene: 6. Via the germline V gene, CDR1 is SQVTM and CDR2 ANQGSEA. Enrolling through a virtual design, the prospective study's participants ranged in age from roughly 18 to 100 years and lived across 24 United States geographic areas. In the prospective study, cohorts were assigned on the basis of participant-reported clinical history obtained from a screening survey and a study questionnaire. In the prospective study, mobile phlebotomists collected whole blood, serum and a nasopharyngeal or oropharyngeal swab from each participant. Over a 2-month period, participants in the prospective study had the option of providing additional blood draws and questionnaires. Blood samples from the prospective study were shipped frozen or at room temperature prior to DNA extraction.

What was sequenced was PBMCs or T cells enriched from blood (not recorded which). The source is a woman in her 70s in a cohort exposed to, infected with or recovered from COVID-19 (not recorded which). The chain is encoded by TRBV29-1 joined to TRBJ2-7; 14 junctional bases match TRBD2. The CDR3 region reads CSVWTSGRRDEQYF. The nucleotides read TGCAGCGTCTGGACTAGCGGGAGGAGGGACGAGCAGTACTTC.